The rows below give T cell receptor beta chains drawn from one sample of a study of neurological immune-mediated disorders. In TCRdb, the 5' RACE reads were re-called with MiXCR into one record per CDR3 protein. The table records about 53,000 distinct CDR3 sequences, roughly 8% of them present only once. Sequencing input: PBMCs. The receptors were gathered from a woman aged 40 to 50 in good health. The conserved cysteine and the conserved F or W are not part of the CDR3 here. Fields, in order: J gene, V gene, clone size, CDR3 protein. Clone sizes are given selectively: once, few, many, or a class where the clone is expanded.

J: TRBJ2-3; V: TRBV5-1; size: many; CDR3: ASSTGQGRTDTQY
J: TRBJ2-7; V: TRBV5-1; size: many; CDR3: ASRQPQEPYEQY
J: TRBJ2-1; V: TRBV7-3; size: many; CDR3: ASSSGTGYNEQF
J: TRBJ2-7; V: TRBV10-3; size: .; CDR3: AIRGAGEHY
J: TRBJ2-2; V: TRBV6-2/TRBV6-3; size: many; CDR3: ASSGDPANTGELF
J: TRBJ2-1; V: TRBV12-3/TRBV12-4; size: many; CDR3: ASSIVQF
J: TRBJ1-2; V: TRBV7-6; size: many; CDR3: ASSSGGVGYT
J: TRBJ1-6; V: TRBV6-6; size: many; CDR3: ASSWDRDNSPLH
J: TRBJ2-3; V: TRBV27; size: .; CDR3: ASSLSMGVFTDTQY
J: TRBJ2-7; V: TRBV25-1; size: few; CDR3: ASSVPGTGEREQY
J: TRBJ1-3; V: TRBV12-3/TRBV12-4; size: many; CDR3: ASSRGQAVY
J: TRBJ1-6; V: TRBV12-2; size: .; CDR3: ASRFRGQNSPLH
J: TRBJ2-1; V: TRBV27; size: many; CDR3: ASSFSRGGEQF
J: TRBJ2-1; V: TRBV7-2; size: few; CDR3: ASSPQREVDNEQF
J: TRBJ1-1; V: TRBV27; size: many; CDR3: ASSLSWGQRRGLPEFEAF
J: TRBJ2-7; V: TRBV5-5; size: many; CDR3: ASSLGTSLPSYEQY
J: TRBJ1-1; V: TRBV5-1; size: few; CDR3: ASSRGQNPMNTEAF
J: TRBJ2-1; V: TRBV7-2; size: many; CDR3: ASSLTTGLSNEQF
J: TRBJ1-1; V: TRBV4-3; size: many; CDR3: ASSPRGSNTEAF
J: TRBJ1-2; V: TRBV29-1; size: many; CDR3: SVATLRSGYT
J: TRBJ1-2; V: TRBV20-1; size: many; CDR3: SVRRDRGYGYT
J: TRBJ1-2; V: TRBV20-1; size: many; CDR3: SARAGTLYGYT
J: TRBJ1-2; V: TRBV5-1; size: many; CDR3: ASSARTGGAGISYT
J: TRBJ2-1; V: TRBV7-3; size: many; CDR3: ASSSRLAGEPGEQF
J: TRBJ1-5; V: TRBV20-1; size: many; CDR3: SAVGTGLNQPQH
J: TRBJ2-5; V: TRBV3-1; size: many; CDR3: ASSHRETQY
J: TRBJ1-5; V: TRBV5-5; size: .; CDR3: ASSLASGTGSSRGQPQH
J: TRBJ2-2; V: TRBV29-1; size: many; CDR3: SLPADRHSTGELF
J: TRBJ2-7; V: TRBV29-1; size: many; CDR3: SASGGLHEQY
J: TRBJ2-1; V: TRBV5-6; size: many; CDR3: ASSLAPAGSYNEQF
J: TRBJ2-1; V: TRBV29-1; size: many; CDR3: SVARQGNEQF
J: TRBJ1-1; V: TRBV12-3/TRBV12-4; size: many; CDR3: ASSFSGDTEAF
J: TRBJ1-6; V: TRBV7-3; size: many; CDR3: ASSPGTGDNSPLH
J: TRBJ2-2; V: TRBV9; size: few; CDR3: ASSVLVVGELF
J: TRBJ1-1; V: TRBV9; size: many; CDR3: ASSPRRAANTEAF
J: TRBJ1-2; V: TRBV27; size: many; CDR3: ASGGLYNGYT
J: TRBJ2-5; V: TRBV7-3; size: .; CDR3: ASSLGTGQETQY
J: TRBJ1-4; V: TRBV4-1; size: many; CDR3: ASSRVPDSLNEKLF
J: TRBJ2-7; V: TRBV6-2/TRBV6-3; size: many; CDR3: ASLHGGSSGSFYEQY
J: TRBJ2-2; V: TRBV10-3; size: many; CDR3: AISSKDTGELF
J: TRBJ2-1; V: TRBV6-2/TRBV6-3; size: .; CDR3: ASSYFQGRNEQF
J: TRBJ1-1; V: TRBV20-1; size: many; CDR3: SAGNPGPMNTEAF
J: TRBJ2-5; V: TRBV5-6; size: many; CDR3: ASSLNGRVPETQY
J: TRBJ1-2; V: TRBV5-6; size: many; CDR3: ASSDWDRANYGYT
J: TRBJ2-3; V: TRBV3-1; size: once; CDR3: ASSQVGEGSNTQY
J: TRBJ2-1; V: TRBV11-3; size: many; CDR3: ASSLDPGLVDEQF
J: TRBJ1-1; V: TRBV4-1; size: many; CDR3: ASSQARNTEAF
J: TRBJ2-1; V: TRBV7-2; size: many; CDR3: ASRTAGTGTNEQF
J: TRBJ2-5; V: TRBV5-1; size: many; CDR3: ASTSGGLKETQY
J: TRBJ2-5; V: TRBV7-9; size: .; CDR3: ASSNRGPETQY
J: TRBJ1-2; V: TRBV24-1; size: many; CDR3: ATSDPGQAYGYT
J: TRBJ1-6; V: TRBV10-3; size: once; CDR3: AISEVGQSIFNSPLH
J: TRBJ2-4; V: TRBV7-2; size: many; CDR3: ASSSGPLAGGLFGKNIQY
J: TRBJ1-3; V: TRBV20-1; size: many; CDR3: SAQDVRGSGNTIY
J: TRBJ2-7; V: TRBV2; size: many; CDR3: ASGQDRYEQY
J: TRBJ2-5; V: TRBV12-3/TRBV12-4; size: many; CDR3: ASSLLRGSGKQETQY
J: TRBJ1-5; V: TRBV15; size: few; CDR3: ATSIDRGGNQPQH
J: TRBJ2-4; V: TRBV6-2/TRBV6-3; size: .; CDR3: ASSYDFETFNLKY